A single sample is the source of the 8 T cell receptor beta chains below, sequenced in a study of CD8 T cells in ankylosing spondylitis. Their target antigens are unknown. A single record per CDR3 protein comes from TCRdb applying MiXCR to the 5' RACE reads. The sample has hundreds of thousands of distinct CDR3 sequences; 20% to 30% are singletons. Study-wide findings and caveats: Blood of patients with ankylosing spondylitis appeared to be characterized by a TCR beta motif of about 8 highly homologous variants.

Sequenced: blood, either unsorted or a sorted T cell fraction (not recorded which). The receptors shown here come from a male donor with ankylosing spondylitis.

This clonotype was recorded a few times. The chain uses TRBV19 and TRBJ2-7; 11 nucleotides line up with TRBD2. CDR1 is LNHDA, CDR2 SQIVND, per germline (reference sequence). Trimming cost V 5 bases and J 2 bases; bases outside gene matches: 8. This CDR3 has 16 residues. The CDR3 sequence is CASSPGLAVFTYEQYF. For the CDR3, the DNA is TGTGCCAGTAGTCCGGGACTAGCGGTTTTTACCTACGAGCAGTACTTC.

The gene calls are TRBV14 and TRBJ2-7, with 8 bases identical to TRBD1. CDR1 and CDR2 from the germline V gene are SGHDN and FVKESK. Trimming took 3 bases from V and 1 from J; bases not matched to a gene: 14. This CDR3 is 18 amino acids long. CDR3 protein: CASSQGDRPIGRSYEQYV. Written as DNA, the CDR3 is TGTGCCAGCAGCCAGGGGGACAGGCCCATAGGCAGATCCTACGAGCAGTACGTC.

This clonotype has just a few counts. The chain joins TRBV24-1 to TRBJ2-5, with D perhaps TRBD1 or TRBD2 (5 bases each). Germline CDR1 reads KGHDR; CDR2 reads SFDVKD. The V gene lost 9 bases and the J gene lost 5 bases, with 12 bases spanning the gap. There are 12 residues in the CDR3. The CDR3, as DNA: TGTGCCACCCGGGGCCCCATGGAGACCCAGTACTTC. This codes for CATRGPMETQYF.

The DNA of the CDR3 is TGCGCCAGCAGCTTGGTGCGGATGGGAACCGGGGAGCTGTTTTTT. This sequence encodes CASSLVRMGTGELFF. The chain has TRBV5-1 and TRBJ2-2; D is undetermined. The germline gives CDR1 SGHRS, CDR2 YFSETQ. Trimming took 0 bases from V and 5 from J, leaving 11 bases between them. This CDR3 region has 15 residues.

This chain connects TRBV12-5 to TRBJ1-5; D is possibly TRBD1 (6 bases). Germline V gives CDR1 LGHNT, CDR2 FRNRAP. CDR3 length equals 15 residues. Trimming took off 6 bases at V and 5 bases at J, with 17 bases between the two ends. CDR3 loop: CASGSGGRGDQPQHF. CDR3 nucleotide sequence: TGTGCTAGTGGGTCTGGCGGGAGGGGGGATCAGCCCCAGCATTTT.

The chain couples TRBV29-1 to TRBJ1-5; the D is unclear. The ends were cut back, 0 bases at V and 7 bases at J, with 10 bases in the middle. Germline CDR1 SQVTM, CDR2 ANQGSEA. This CDR3 is built from 13 residues. Written as DNA, the CDR3 is TGCAGCGTTGAAGATCAGGCGGGACAGCCCCAGCATTTT. Its translation is CSVEDQAGQPQHF.

This rearrangement joins TRBV4-2 to TRBJ2-5, with D maybe TRBD1 (5 bases). The CDR3 has 15 residues. V was pared by 3 bases and J by 7 bases, with 18 bases between. The V gene's germline CDR1 is LGHNA and CDR2 YNFKEQ. The CDR3 region has the DNA TGTGCCAGCAGCCAGCTACCGGCAGGGCAAATGACCCAGTACTTC. Protein product: CASSQLPAGQMTQYF.

This clonotype has just a few counts. This chain uses TRBV19 with TRBJ2-5, with a tentative D call TRBD2 (6 bases). Germline-derived CDR1 and CDR2 are LNHDA and SQIVND (reference sequence). Trimming took 8 bases from V and 5 from J, leaving 15 bases between them. The CDR3 contains 13 residues. The CDR3 sequence: CASGGGIRETQYF. The CDR3 DNA follows: TGTGCCAGTGGTGGCGGGATACGCGAGACCCAGTACTTC.